This TCR beta chain was captured by sequencing in a study of blood T cell repertoires in COVID-19 (dated by TCRdb to between 2020 and 2021). Regarding the complete study: Samples covering the acute and convalescent phases of COVID-19 were provided by collaborators in the United States, Italy and Spain. Where available, HLA class I and class II types were obtained from metadata supplied by the sample provider rather than from assay-based typing. The prospective study material was composed of cDNA or gDNA derived from T cells, B-cell-depleted T cells, or PBMCs. The dataset comprised deeply sampled blood TCRbeta repertoires from subjects exposed to, actively infected with, or recovered from COVID-19. Samples were obtained from the ongoing ImmuneRACE study (first 160 participants) and from some 1,200 subjects provided by 6 global collaborators. A de-identified subject ID, COVID-19 status, age in years and sex were almost always included in the sample metadata. The repertoires were released in a freely available public database meant as a resource for research on the immune response to SARS-CoV-2. The research as a whole found: The quantity of clinical and demographic metadata differed by source and by participant and was supplied without curation.

The immunoSEQ Assay, a bias-controlled multiplex PCR, was used to amplify TCRbeta CDR3 regions from genomic DNA. The authors' analysis ran thus. The number of nucleated cells in each sample was estimated by amplification of reference gene primers within the assay. Sequence reads were collapsed and filtered to measure the absolute abundance of every unique TCRbeta CDR3 rearrangement. Productive Simpson clonality was computed per sample as the square root of Simpson's diversity index over productive rearrangements. The immuneACCESS repertoire file appears here via TCRdb, limited to in-frame rearrangements. These files lack a portion of the clones; in checked studies, under half of the deficit traces to unresolved V genes, and the cause of the others is not known. The D gene and trimming were derived from the DNA, and the V and J assignments and clone size from that table. The table for this sample lists approximately 98,000 clones; over 75% of them were counted only once. Approximately 12% of the sample lies in the top ten.

Collaborating institutions collected whole blood in K2EDTA tubes following their own protocols. Collaborator samples were shipped for TCRbeta analysis as frozen whole blood, isolated PBMCs, or DNA extracted from either sample type. Between the V and J ends, shortened by 2 bases and 0 bases respectively, the junction contains 7 bases. The cysteine opens and the phenylalanine closes a CDR3 of 14 amino acids. This entry keeps only the CDR3 DNA: 42 bases, framed from base 1. CDR1 KGHSH and CDR2 LQKENI are derived from the germline V gene. Concerning this clone: The antigen it binds to is not known. Nothing much larger sits one base from this clone, and base qualities are not available.

Sequencing was performed on peripheral blood. Recombination connected TRBV18 to TRBJ1-2, with TRBD1 as a weak D call on 5 bases. This sequence originates from a woman over 75 with acute or convalescent COVID-19. Here the CDR3 is given as CASSPGGTNYGYTF. The DNA reads TGTGCCAGCTCACCAGGGGGGACTAACTATGGCTACACCTTC.